The 2 T cell receptor beta chains presented below share a single source sample, sequenced in a study of blood T cell repertoires in COVID-19. Clones were sequenced by immunoSEQ multiplex PCR, and TCRdb holds only the in-frame ones, with some missing. The sample has 310,000 or so clones; 80% to 90% are singletons. Sequencing input: peripheral blood. These receptor sequences come from a man between 50 and 59 years old with active or convalescent COVID-19.

The rearrangement joins TRBV9 to TRBJ2-1, with a tentative D call TRBD1 (5 bases). Trimming removed 0 bases at V and 6 bases at J, with 10 bases between. The CDR3 consists of 14 residues. In germline, CDR1 is SGDLS, CDR2 YYNGEE. CDR3 sequence: CASSVADSFNEQFF. The CDR3 DNA sequence: TGTGCCAGCAGCGTAGCCGACAGCTTCAATGAGCAGTTCTTC.

The chain employs TRBV18 and TRBJ1-4; 11 bases are shared with TRBD1. V was clipped by 3 bases and J by 7 bases; unmatched bases: 7. This CDR3 spans 16 amino acids. Germline assignment: CDR1 KGHSH and CDR2 LQKENI. The CDR3 region is CASSPDRGLRGEKLFF. Written as DNA, the CDR3 is TGTGCCAGCTCACCGGACAGGGGGCTAAGGGGTGAAAAACTGTTTTTT.